Listed here are 30 T cell receptor beta chains from one sample, sequenced in a study of glioma-infiltrating T cells after dendritic cell vaccination. TCRdb keeps only in-frame clones here, not all; method: immunoSEQ multiplex PCR. The profile covers tens of thousands of clones, with roughly 82% appearing a single time and under 2.5% taken by the ten largest. This specimen consisted of blood, obtained before dendritic cell vaccination. The origin of the receptors is a human donor with glioblastoma.

V usage is TRBV6-5 and J usage is TRBJ1-5; possibly TRBD1 for D (6 bases). The V gene lost 0 bases and the J gene lost 4 bases, with 10 bases spanning the gap. The CDR3 runs 15 residues. Germline CDR1 is MNHEY and CDR2 is SVGAGI. CDR3 protein: CASSYSWTANQPQHF. CDR3 sequence (DNA): TGTGCCAGCAGTTACTCATGGACAGCAAATCAGCCCCAGCATTTT.

This clone was observed a handful of times. This chain uses TRBV27 with TRBJ2-3; possibly TRBD2 for D (5 bases). The CDR3 has 12 amino acids. V lost 2 bases, J lost 5 bases, and 5 bases lay in between. CDR1 is MNHEY and CDR2 is SMNVEV in the germline V gene (reference sequence). The CDR3 spells CASSLEGDTQYF. In nucleotides, the CDR3 is TGTGCCAGCAGTTTAGAGGGAGATACGCAGTATTTT.

V and J are TRBV14 and TRBJ2-1, with no clear D. V was shortened by 0 bases and J by 3 bases, with 12 bases between the two germline ends. From germline, CDR1 is SGHDN and CDR2 FVKESK. CDR3 length: 16 amino acids. As DNA, the CDR3 is TGTGCCAGCAGCCAAGAGCAGGCCCTTGGCTACAATGAGCAGTTCTTC. Amino acids: CASSQEQALGYNEQFF.

Only one count was recorded for this clone. V is TRBV30 and J is TRBJ1-2, with unresolved D. The CDR3 contains 12 residues. Germline CDR1 and CDR2: GTSNPN and SVGIG (reference sequence). V lost 3 bases and J 2 bases, leaving 7 bases between the germline ends. As DNA, the CDR3 is TGTGCCTGGAGAGAGCCCAACTATGGCTACACCTTC. Amino acids: CAWREPNYGYTF.

A single count supports this clone. V usage is TRBV28 and J usage is TRBJ1-1; 11 nucleotides agree with TRBD1. This CDR3 is built from 16 residues. Germline CDR1 and CDR2: MDHEN and SYDVKM. V lost 6 bases and J lost 5; bases outside the gene matches: 11. As DNA, the CDR3 is TGTGCCAGCAGGTCTGGGACAGGGGGAAAAGGGACTGAAGCTTTCTTT. It codes for CASRSGTGGKGTEAFF.

This sequence joins TRBV11-2 and TRBJ2-3; 8 nucleotides agree with TRBD2. The CDR3 totals 15 residues. Germline assignment: CDR1 SGHAT and CDR2 FQNNGV. V shed 1 base, J shed 4 bases, and the junction held 4 bases outside the gene matches. This CDR3 is CASSLGSGEADTQYF. The DNA for the CDR3 is TGTGCCAGCAGCTTAGGTAGCGGGGAGGCAGATACGCAGTATTTT.

CDR3 nucleotide sequence: TGTGCCAGCAGGGGGGGGTTCTCATCCTACGAGCAGTACGTC. Protein sequence: CASRGGFSSYEQYV. This chain joins TRBV6-6 and TRBJ2-7; TRBD2 aligns across 7 bases. Germline trimming cut 6 bases from V and 1 base from J; bases unmatched to any gene: 6. Germline CDR1 reads MNHNY; CDR2 reads SVGAGI (reference sequence). The CDR3 totals 14 residues.

The rearrangement joins TRBV11-2 to TRBJ2-5, with a weak D call TRBD1 (5 bases). The ends were cut back, 7 bases at V and 0 bases at J, with 12 bases in the middle. The CDR3 has 14 residues. Looked up from germline, CDR1 is SGHAT and CDR2 is FQNNGV. The CDR3 spells CASTKDTYQETQYF. The CDR3, as DNA: TGTGCCAGCACCAAGGACACCTACCAAGAGACCCAGTACTTC.

This chain connects TRBV6-1 to TRBJ2-7; TRBD2 aligns across 9 bases. CDR1 and CDR2 from the germline V gene are MNHNS and SASEGT. After removal of 4 bases from V and 3 bases from J, the junction contained 13 bases not matched to a gene. The CDR3 is 17 residues long. The CDR3 loop is CASSVGTVREGRYEQYV. CDR3 DNA: TGTGCCAGCAGTGTTGGGACGGTGCGGGAGGGCCGCTACGAGCAGTACGTC.

V and J are TRBV7-9 and TRBJ1-4; possibly TRBD1 for D (6 bases). V lost 6 bases to trimming and J lost 0 bases, with 14 bases between them. The CDR3 spans 16 residues. Germline values: CDR1 SEHNR, CDR2 FQNEAQ (reference sequence). The CDR3 loop reads CASSYQGPATNEKLFF. The CDR3 bases are TGTGCCAGCAGTTATCAGGGGCCCGCAACTAATGAAAAACTGTTTTTT.

This chain joins TRBV19 and TRBJ1-1, with unresolved D. In germline, CDR1 is LNHDA, CDR2 SQIVND (reference sequence). CDR3 length: 12 amino acids. Trimming cost V 11 bases and J 8 bases, with 18 bases left between them. In DNA, the CDR3 is TGTGCCTCGAAGAGCGGGAATGTCGAAGCTTTCTTT. As protein: CASKSGNVEAFF.

V gene TRBV4-1 combines with J gene TRBJ1-2; D might be TRBD1 (6 bases). This CDR3 contains 13 residues. V dropped 4 bases and J dropped 7 bases, with 13 bases sitting between them. Germline assignment: CDR1 MGHRA and CDR2 YSYEKL. The CDR3 region is CASSLTGLAGYTF. The CDR3 coding sequence is TGCGCCAGCAGCCTAACAGGGTTAGCTGGCTACACCTTC.

The V gene is TRBV5-6, the J gene TRBJ1-2; no clear D. The CDR3 totals 15 residues. Germline CDR1 SGHDT, CDR2 YYEEEE. Trimming cost V 4 bases and J 8 bases, with 21 bases left between them. The CDR3 DNA reads as TGTGCCAGCAGCCCCACCCCAGGAGGAAAGGTGGGCTACACCTTC. This codes for CASSPTPGGKVGYTF.

This chain connects TRBV7-3 to TRBJ2-7; the D gene is possibly TRBD1 (5 bases). CDR1 SGHTA and CDR2 FQGTGA come from the germline V gene. Trimming stripped 10 bases from V and 5 bases from J, with 24 bases between. The CDR3 covers 15 residues. The CDR3 bases are TGTGCCAACGCTAGGTCCCAGGGCCTGGCGGACGAGCAGTACGTC. Its translation: CANARSQGLADEQYV.

J is TRBJ2-1 and V is TRBV7-9, with D tentatively TRBD2 (7 bases). CDR3 length: 16 amino acids. Germline V gene data show CDR1 as SEHNR and CDR2 as FQNEAQ (reference sequence). V lost 5 bases and J lost 6, with 20 bases in between. The CDR3 here is CASSQMRGGGVNEQFF. The DNA for the CDR3 is TGTGCCAGCAGCCAGATGAGGGGAGGGGGGGTCAATGAGCAGTTCTTC.

This clone has more than one count but fewer than ten. V gene TRBV4-1 combines with J gene TRBJ1-6; 11 nucleotides line up with TRBD1. Germline V gives CDR1 MGHRA, CDR2 YSYEKL. The CDR3 has 16 residues. Losses at the gene ends were 0 bases for V and 11 bases for J; bases not matched to a gene: 6. The CDR3 coding sequence is TGCGCCAGCAGCCAAGACCGGGACAGGGGGTCTACACCCCTCCACTTT. Amino acid sequence: CASSQDRDRGSTPLHF.

This CDR3 is CASSLVTSGRQYNEQFF. The CDR3, as DNA: TGCGCCAGCAGCTTGGTCACTAGCGGGAGACAATACAATGAGCAGTTCTTC. The chain links TRBV5-1 to TRBJ2-1; 11 bases match TRBD2. This CDR3 has 17 amino acids. Losses at the gene ends were 0 bases for V and 4 bases for J; bases not matched to a gene: 6. The germline V gene encodes CDR1 SGHRS and CDR2 YFSETQ.

This rearrangement joins TRBV7-2 to TRBJ2-6, with 8 bases fitting TRBD1. Losses at the gene ends were 1 base for V and 0 bases for J; bases not matched to a gene: 8. The CDR3 totals 19 residues. Germline V gene sequence: CDR1 SGHTA, CDR2 FQGNSA. CDR3 region: CASSLGWGQALSGANVLTF. CDR3 DNA sequence: TGTGCCAGCAGCTTAGGATGGGGACAGGCCCTCTCTGGGGCCAACGTCCTGACTTTC.

This clone was seen just once. The V call is TRBV5-4, the J call TRBJ2-3; TRBD2 matches 8 bases. Germline lookup yields CDR1 SGHNT and CDR2 YYREEE (reference sequence). V dropped 3 bases and J dropped 5; count of bases not matched to a gene: 5. The CDR3 has 14 amino acids. Here the CDR3 reads CASSSGTRLDTQYF. Written as DNA, the CDR3 is TGTGCCAGCAGCTCCGGGACTAGATTAGATACGCAGTATTTT.

J is TRBJ2-3 and V is TRBV27; the match to TRBD2 covers 11 bases. The CDR3 has 16 amino acids. V shed 3 bases and J 5 bases; nucleotides not matched to a gene: 7. From germline, CDR1 is MNHEY and CDR2 SMNVEV (reference sequence). DNA for the CDR3: TGTGCCAGCAGTTTTAGCGGGGGGGCCTGGGGAGATACGCAGTATTTT. Encoded protein: CASSFSGGAWGDTQYF.

This chain uses TRBV13 with TRBJ2-7; 7 bases are a match to TRBD1. CDR3 length equals 13 residues. Germline V gene sequence: CDR1 PRHDT, CDR2 FYEKMQ (reference sequence). V was clipped by 5 bases and J by 3 bases; unmatched bases: 4. CDR3 sequence (DNA): TGTGCCAGCAGCCGACAGGGAATCTACGAGCAGTACGTC. As protein: CASSRQGIYEQYV.

The V and J genes are TRBV18 and TRBJ1-1; no definite D call. In germline, CDR1 is KGHSH, CDR2 LQKENI. V shed 5 bases and J shed 0 bases, with 16 bases lying between them. This CDR3 is 16 amino acids long. The CDR3 region has the DNA TGTGCCAGCTCAGAAAGTACGGGAGCCATGAACACTGAAGCTTTCTTT. Its protein is CASSESTGAMNTEAFF.

This sequence joins TRBV5-1 and TRBJ2-1; tentatively, D is TRBD2 (6 bases). From germline, CDR1 is SGHRS and CDR2 YFSETQ. Trimming cost V 5 bases and J 0 bases, with 18 bases left between them. The CDR3 is made up of 17 amino acids. The CDR3 reads CASRRNPGGSSYNEQFF. CDR3 nucleotide sequence: TGCGCCAGCAGGAGGAACCCAGGAGGGAGCTCCTACAATGAGCAGTTCTTC.

The V gene is TRBV19, the J gene TRBJ1-2; 12 bases are a match to TRBD1. CDR3 size: 14 residues. Germline V gene sequence: CDR1 LNHDA, CDR2 SQIVND (reference sequence). V shed 6 bases and J 8 bases; nucleotides not matched to a gene: 7. The CDR3 nucleotides read TGTGCCAGTAGGGACCGGGACAGGGGGCGAGGCTACACCTTC. This gives the protein CASRDRDRGRGYTF.

J is TRBJ2-1 and V is TRBV9, with D unclear. V shed 3 bases and J shed 10 bases, with 8 bases lying between them. Germline V gene lookup returns CDR1 SGDLS and CDR2 YYNGEE. The CDR3 runs to 11 residues. The CDR3 loop reads CASSASREQFF. The CDR3 nucleotides read TGTGCCAGCAGCGCCTCTAGAGAGCAGTTCTTC.

This chain links TRBV30 with TRBJ1-4; D perhaps matches TRBD1 (6 bases). The V gene lost 2 bases and the J gene lost 4 bases, with 8 bases spanning the gap. CDR1 and CDR2 from the germline V gene are GTSNPN and SVGIG (reference sequence). CDR3 length: 13 residues. For the CDR3, the DNA is TGTGCCTGGAGTACAGGGCTTAATGAAAAACTGTTTTTT. Encoded protein: CAWSTGLNEKLFF.

The J gene is TRBJ2-7, the V gene TRBV7-2; 8 bases line up with TRBD1. Trimming cost V 5 bases and J 1 base; bases outside gene matches: 10. The CDR3 is made up of 16 amino acids. Germline V gene lookup returns CDR1 SGHTA and CDR2 FQGNSA. In DNA form, the CDR3 reads TGTGCCAGCAGCCGTACCAGGGGGCCTGAATCCTACGAGCAGTACTTC. This sequence encodes CASSRTRGPESYEQYF.

This clone was picked up a small number of times. V gene TRBV5-6 combines with J gene TRBJ2-5, with 12 nucleotides matching TRBD1. The CDR3 runs 16 residues. Germline CDR1 and CDR2: SGHDT and YYEEEE. With 4 bases clipped from V and 5 bases from J, the junction kept 9 bases outside the gene matches. DNA of the CDR3: TGTGCCAGCAGCAAGGGACAGGGGGCGTGGAGGGAGACCCAGTACTTC. Protein sequence: CASSKGQGAWRETQYF.

The gene calls are TRBV18 and TRBJ1-1, with TRBD1 matching over 10 bases. CDR1 KGHSH and CDR2 LQKENI come from the germline V gene. This CDR3 has 14 residues. With V trimmed by 0 bases and J by 5 bases, 0 bases remained unmatched. CDR3 sequence (DNA): TGTGCCAGCTCACCACCGGGACAGGGGACTGAAGCTTTCTTT. Amino acids: CASSPPGQGTEAFF.

V usage is TRBV5-1 and J usage is TRBJ1-2; 9 nucleotides line up with TRBD1. Losses at the gene ends were 0 bases for V and 6 bases for J; bases not matched to a gene: 9. This CDR3 spans 16 amino acids. The V gene's germline CDR1 is SGHRS and CDR2 YFSETQ. CDR3 in DNA: TGCGCCAGCAGCTTGGCCGGACAGGGGACGGTCGATGGCTACACCTTC. Its translation is CASSLAGQGTVDGYTF.